This T cell receptor beta chain was profiled in a study of OX40 agonist ivuxolimab in advanced cancers. Method: immunoSEQ multiplex PCR; TCRdb's copy keeps in-frame clones and lacks some. The sample lists about 70,000 clones; just under 80% were seen once. The clonotype originates from an adult with an advanced solid tumor such as melanoma, head and neck, liver or kidney cancer. The sample was CD4+ or CD8+ T cells sorted from blood, taken in a trial of the OX40 agonist ivuxolimab.

As DNA, the CDR3 is TGTGCCAGCAGCTTAAGGACCTATGGCTACACCTTC. Protein: CASSLRTYGYTF. This chain links TRBV13 with TRBJ1-2; D gene uncertain. V lost 2 bases to trimming and J lost 4 bases, with 5 bases between them. Germline CDR1 reads PRHDT; CDR2 reads FYEKMQ (reference sequence). The CDR3 runs 12 residues.